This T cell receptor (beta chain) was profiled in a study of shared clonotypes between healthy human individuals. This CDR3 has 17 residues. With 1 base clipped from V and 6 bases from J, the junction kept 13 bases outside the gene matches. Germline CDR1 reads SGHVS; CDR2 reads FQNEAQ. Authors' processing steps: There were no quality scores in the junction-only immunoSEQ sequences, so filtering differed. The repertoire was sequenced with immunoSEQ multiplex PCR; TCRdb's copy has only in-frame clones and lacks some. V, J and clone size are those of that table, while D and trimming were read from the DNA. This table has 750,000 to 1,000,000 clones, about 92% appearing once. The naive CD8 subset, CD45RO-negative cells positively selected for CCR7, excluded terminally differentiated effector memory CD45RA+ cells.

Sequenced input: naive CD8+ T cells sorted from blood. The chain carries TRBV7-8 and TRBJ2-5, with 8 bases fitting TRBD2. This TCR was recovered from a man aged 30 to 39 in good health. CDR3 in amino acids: CASSLEGRGSGMKTQYF. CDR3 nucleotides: TGTGCCAGCAGCTTAGAGGGCCGCGGTAGCGGGATGAAGACCCAGTACTTC.